The next 10 T cell receptor beta chains were all read from a single sample in a study of OX40 agonist ivuxolimab in advanced cancers. Sequencing used immunoSEQ multiplex PCR; TCRdb keeps in-frame clones, though not all of them. The data show fewer than 25,000 clones, 75% to 85% seen once. The sample here was CD4+ or CD8+ T cells sorted from blood, taken in a trial of the OX40 agonist ivuxolimab. These receptors all stem from an adult with an advanced solid tumor such as melanoma, head and neck, liver or kidney cancer.

The J gene is TRBJ2-7, the V gene TRBV19, with 7 positions matching TRBD1. The germline V gene encodes CDR1 LNHDA and CDR2 SQIVND (reference sequence). Trimming removed 0 bases from V and 2 bases from J; junction bases left unmatched: 10. This CDR3 contains 17 residues. As DNA, the CDR3 is TGTGCCAGTAGTATAGATCCATCGGGACAGCATACCTACGAGCAGTACTTC. It translates to CASSIDPSGQHTYEQYF.

The J gene is TRBJ2-3, the V gene TRBV2; D is possibly TRBD1 or TRBD2 (5 bases each). Germline values: CDR1 SNHLY, CDR2 FYNNEI. The CDR3 spans 11 residues. Trimming left V 6 bases short and J 6 bases short, with 7 bases between. The CDR3 protein is CASRWGDTQYF. The CDR3 nucleotides read TGTGCCAGCAGGTGGGGGGATACGCAGTATTTT.

This clone was recorded only once. This chain links TRBV6-1 with TRBJ1-2; D not resolved. In germline, CDR1 is MNHNS, CDR2 SASEGT. This CDR3 is built from 12 residues. The V end was cut by 7 bases, the J end by 7 bases, with 13 bases between. This chain's CDR3 is CASIGQAGGYTF. The CDR3 nucleotides read TGTGCCAGCATAGGGCAGGCGGGTGGCTACACCTTC.

The chain is built from TRBV28 and TRBJ1-6; D might be TRBD1 (5 bases). The germline CDR1 and CDR2 sequences are MDHEN and SYDVKM. V lost 3 bases and J 0 bases, leaving 12 bases between the germline ends. The CDR3 sequence is 17 residues long. CDR3 sequence reads: CASSFLRGSSYNSPLHF. CDR3 nucleotide sequence: TGTGCCAGCAGTTTTTTAAGGGGCAGCTCCTATAATTCACCCCTCCACTTT. Complete variable domain (other parts from reference TRBV28 and TRBJ1-6): DVKVTQSSRYLVKRTGEKVFLECVQDMDHENMFWYRQDPGLGLRLIYFSYDVKMKEKGDIPEGYSVSREKKERFSLILESASTNQTSMYLCASSFLRGSSYNSPLHFGNGTRLTVT.

The chain joins TRBV27 to TRBJ1-6; D might be TRBD1 (5 bases). CDR1 and CDR2 (germline): MNHEY, SMNVEV (reference sequence). The CDR3 contains 17 residues. The V and J ends lost 5 bases and 7 bases respectively, with 21 bases between them. The DNA of the CDR3 is TGTGCCAGCAGTGCCCTCGGGGCGGCACTCCTCAATTCACCCCTCCACTTT. It yields the protein CASSALGAALLNSPLHF.

A note on this clone: Its ends do not fully match the called genes, so a read error is possible. The chain has TRBV29-1 and TRBJ1-2; D is uncertain. The CDR3 has 15 residues. Germline V gene lookup returns CDR1 SQVTM and CDR2 ANQGSEA. The CDR3 sequence: CSVEGYGEIGYGYTF. The DNA for the CDR3 is TGCAGCGTAGAAGGATATGGGGAGATTGGGTATGGCTACACCTTC.

Here the CDR3 reads CASSPGVGLLIYTF. The CDR3 region has the DNA TGTGCCAGCAGCCCTGGGGTGGGGCTCCTCATCTACACCTTC. The chain uses TRBV5-5 and TRBJ1-2, with D tentatively TRBD1 (5 bases). Trimming stripped 4 bases from V and 10 bases from J, with 20 bases between. This CDR3 has 14 residues. Germline assignment: CDR1 SGHKS and CDR2 YYEKEE (reference sequence).

V usage is TRBV9 and J usage is TRBJ2-1; 12 bases agree with TRBD1. The CDR3 totals 17 residues. V gave up 0 bases and J gave up 8 bases; unmatched junction bases: 9. The germline gives CDR1 SGDLS, CDR2 YYNGEE. This chain's CDR3 is CASSVGAGTGGGDEQFF. The CDR3, as DNA: TGTGCCAGCAGCGTAGGGGCCGGGACAGGGGGCGGGGATGAGCAGTTCTTC.

The V call is TRBV4-1, the J call TRBJ2-1; D perhaps matches TRBD1 (6 bases). The V gene lost 1 base and the J gene lost 8 bases, with 18 bases spanning the gap. This CDR3 is 16 amino acids long. Germline V gives CDR1 MGHRA, CDR2 YSYEKL. This chain's CDR3 is CASSQGEGHLPHEQFF. In DNA form, the CDR3 reads TGCGCCAGCAGCCAAGGCGAGGGACACTTGCCTCATGAGCAGTTCTTC.

V gene TRBV12-2 combines with J gene TRBJ1-2; the D call TRBD1 from the table was never checked on the DNA. TRBV12-2 constitutes a pseudogene. The CDR3 consists of 14 residues. The CDR3 sequence is CASRLAGAADGYTF. In nucleotides, the CDR3 is TGTGCAAGTCGCTTAGCGGGGGCTGCGGATGGCTACACCTTC.